This T cell receptor (beta chain) was retrieved from a study of CD8 T cells in ankylosing spondylitis. Study-wide findings and caveats: Seemingly distinctive of ankylosing spondylitis blood was a TCR beta motif formed by eight highly homologous variants. Reportedly, matched ankylosing spondylitis synovial fluid was significantly enriched for disease-linked clones. Some of the motif variants had earlier been found in reactive arthritis patients' fluid and blood.

Libraries for TCR beta were made by quantitative 5'-RACE with molecular barcodes. TCRdb itself ran the 5' RACE reads through MiXCR, one entry per CDR3 protein. The top ten hold less than 3% of the sample, which has roughly 230,000 distinct CDR3 sequences, roughly 10% seen once. From germline, CDR1 is SGDLS and CDR2 YYNGEE. The CDR3 covers 14 residues. Trimming cost V 0 bases and J 2 bases, with 8 bases left between them. This clonotype was seen at least ten times. Its antigen is not identified. The sequenced material came from blood, either unsorted or a sorted T cell fraction (not recorded which). V is TRBV9 and J is TRBJ2-5; D gene ambiguous. The sequence was obtained from a male donor with ankylosing spondylitis or in good health (not recorded which). The CDR3 nucleotides are TGTGCCAGCAGCGTAGGCCTCAAACAAGAGACCCAGTACTTC. This codes for CASSVGLKQETQYF.